Listed below are T cell receptor beta chains from one sample, sequenced in a study of a mutant IDH1 vaccine in newly diagnosed glioma. The assay was immunoSEQ multiplex PCR, and TCRdb's table has in-frame clones only and misses some. The repertoire holds tens of thousands of clones, with about 80% as singletons. Sequencing used PBMCs, obtained from a glioma patient treated with radiotherapy, temozolomide or both. These receptors all come from a woman aged 50 to 60 with glioma. Both conserved end residues are part of each CDR3. D genes are given only for firm matches. Expanded clones are given a class, and other clones once, few, many or no size at all.

J gene,clone size,V gene,D gene,CDR3 DNA,CDR3 protein
TRBJ1-3,.,TRBV9,.,TGTGCCAGCAGCGTTTGGACAGAGCCCCCAGGAAACACCATATATTTT,CASSVWTEPPGNTIYF
TRBJ2-7,.,TRBV5-1,.,TGCGCCAGCAGCCTAGGACAGCTGTTCTACGAGCAGTACTTC,CASSLGQLFYEQYF
TRBJ1-2,.,TRBV19,.,TGTGCCAGTAGGTCCAGGGACTACGGCTACACCTTC,CASRSRDYGYTF
TRBJ1-2,.,TRBV23-1,TRBD1,TGCGCCAGCAACCCCCGTTACTCGGGACAGGGTTCCTATGGCTACACCTTC,CASNPRYSGQGSYGYTF
TRBJ2-3,.,TRBV6-5,TRBD2,TGTGCCAGCAGTCCGGGACTAGCAACCGTAGCTACGCAGTATTTT,CASSPGLATVATQYF
TRBJ1-3,once,TRBV5-3,.,TGTGCCAGAAGCTCGCGACGGGTCGGTGGAAACACCATATATTTT,CARSSRRVGGNTIYF
TRBJ2-1,.,TRBV7-6,.,TGTGCCAGCAGCCTAGGAGCGGGTTCCTCCTACAATGAGCAGTTCTTC,CASSLGAGSSYNEQFF
TRBJ1-4,.,TRBV30,.,TGTGCCTGGAGTGGCTTACAAAAACTGTTTTTT,CAWSGLQKLFF
TRBJ2-2,.,TRBV27,.,TGTGCCAGCAGTTTATCGGCCTATACGAACACCGGGGAGCTGTTTTTT,CASSLSAYTNTGELFF
TRBJ1-4,.,TRBV7-2,.,TGTGCCAGCAGCTTAGGGGGGGGTAATGAAAAACTGTTTTTT,CASSLGGGNEKLFF
TRBJ1-1,.,TRBV5-6,.,TGTGCCAGCAGCTTTTCGGGGGAACCGAACACTGAAGCTTTCTTT,CASSFSGEPNTEAFF
TRBJ1-6,.,TRBV6-5,.,TGTGCCAGCAGTTTTGGAGGAGGCGAGGGTTCACCCCTCCACTTT,CASSFGGGEGSPLHF
TRBJ2-2,.,TRBV15,.,TGTGCCACCAGCAGGACAGCGAACACCGGGGAGCTGTTTTTT,CATSRTANTGELFF
TRBJ1-4,.,TRBV10-3,TRBD1,TGTGCCATCGGGACAGGGGGCGCAGGAAGTGAAAAACTGTTTTTT,CAIGTGGAGSEKLFF
TRBJ1-1,.,TRBV5-6,TRBD1,TGTGCCAGCAGCTTGGGGGACAGAGTACCTGAAGCTTTCTTT,CASSLGDRVPEAFF
TRBJ1-4,.,TRBV19,.,TGTGCCAGTATTCCCGGTACTGCAACTAATGAAAAACTGTTTTTT,CASIPGTATNEKLFF
TRBJ1-1,.,TRBV18,TRBD1,TGTGCCAGCTCACCGGCGACAGGGGGCACTGAAGCTTTCTTT,CASSPATGGTEAFF
TRBJ1-5,.,TRBV10-3,.,TGTGCCATCGGGGATAGCAATCAGCCCCAGCATTTT,CAIGDSNQPQHF
TRBJ2-7,.,TRBV5-1,.,TGCGCCAGCAGCCCCGCCGTAAAGGAGGGCTACGAGCAGTACTTC,CASSPAVKEGYEQYF
TRBJ1-5,.,TRBV30,.,TGTGCCTGGACGAGCGGAAAGGGCAATCAGCCCCAGCATTTT,CAWTSGKGNQPQHF
TRBJ1-5,.,TRBV29-1,.,TGCAGCGTTGGGGTCGATTCAGGAGGCCAGCCCCAGCATTTT,CSVGVDSGGQPQHF
TRBJ2-3,.,TRBV27,.,TGTGCCAGCAGTTTGAACAGGGTGGCAGATACGCAGTATTTT,CASSLNRVADTQYF
TRBJ1-1,.,TRBV6-5,.,TGTGCCAGCAGCTTATGGGGGAACACTGAAGCTTTCTTT,CASSLWGNTEAFF
TRBJ2-1,.,TRBV6-5,TRBD1,TGTGCCAGCAGTCTTCAGGGGGCCTCCTACAATGAGCAGTTCTTC,CASSLQGASYNEQFF
TRBJ1-3,.,TRBV5-6,.,TGTGCCAGCAGCTTGTTTGGGGTCTCTGGAAACACCATATATTTT,CASSLFGVSGNTIYF
TRBJ2-1,once,TRBV21-1,.,TGTGCCAGCAGCGCCCGGAGGGGGGGACTAGCGGGGGCCTACAATGAGCAGTTCTTC,CASSARRGGLAGAYNEQFF
TRBJ1-1,few,TRBV2,.,TGTGCCAGGAAGGGTGGGACTGAAGCTTTCTTT,CARKGGTEAFF
TRBJ2-1,.,TRBV5-1,TRBD2,TGCGCCAGCAGCTCAGCCGGGGGGTACAATGAGCAGTTCTTC,CASSSAGGYNEQFF
TRBJ1-4,.,TRBV5-6,.,TGTGCCAGCAGCTTGAAGGCGGTGAATGAAAAACTGTTTTTT,CASSLKAVNEKLFF
TRBJ2-5,.,TRBV9,TRBD2,TGTGCCAGCAGCGGAGCGGGGGGACCGGAGACCCAGTACTTC,CASSGAGGPETQYF
TRBJ1-4,once,TRBV5-1,.,TGCGCCAGCAGCTCACCTCGGGGTGAAAAACTGTTTTTT,CASSSPRGEKLFF
TRBJ2-3,.,TRBV4-1,TRBD2,TGCGCCAGCAGCCAAGCCCTAGCGGGGGACGGCACAGATACGCAGTATTTT,CASSQALAGDGTDTQYF
TRBJ2-7,.,TRBV27,.,TGTGCCAGCAGTTTATCCGGACTCTTGCCCTACGAGCAGTACTTC,CASSLSGLLPYEQYF
TRBJ2-1,.,TRBV5-4,.,TGTGCCAGCAGCTTGGTAGGGGGATCGACGAATGAGCAGTTCTTC,CASSLVGGSTNEQFF
TRBJ1-5,.,TRBV6-5,.,TGTGCCAGCAGTTACTCGGGGAGGGGAAGCAATCAGCCCCAGCATTTT,CASSYSGRGSNQPQHF
TRBJ2-4,.,TRBV2,TRBD1,TGTGCCAGCAGGGGACAGGGGGCCGACATTCAGTACTTC,CASRGQGADIQYF